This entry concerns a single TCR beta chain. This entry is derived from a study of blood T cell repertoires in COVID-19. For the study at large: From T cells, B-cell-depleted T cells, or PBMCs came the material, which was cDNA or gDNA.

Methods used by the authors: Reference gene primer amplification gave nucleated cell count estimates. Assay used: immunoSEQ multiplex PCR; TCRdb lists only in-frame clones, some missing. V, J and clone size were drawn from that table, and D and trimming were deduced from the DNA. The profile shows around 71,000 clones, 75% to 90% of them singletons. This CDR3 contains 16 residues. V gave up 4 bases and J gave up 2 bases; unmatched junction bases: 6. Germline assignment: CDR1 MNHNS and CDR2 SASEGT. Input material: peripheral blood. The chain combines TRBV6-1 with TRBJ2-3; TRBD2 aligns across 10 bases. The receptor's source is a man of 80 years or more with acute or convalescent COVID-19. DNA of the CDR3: TGTGCCAGCAGTGCTGTAGCGGGGGGCCTCACAGATACGCAGTATTTT. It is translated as CASSAVAGGLTDTQYF.